A single sample is the source of the 13 T cell receptor beta chains below, sequenced in a study of T cell changes during pregnancy in multiple sclerosis. Clones were sequenced by immunoSEQ multiplex PCR, and TCRdb holds only the in-frame ones, with some missing. Seen here are tens of thousands of clones, around nine tenths observed once, and the top ten hold about 13%. The specimen was CD8+ T cells from peripheral blood mononuclear cells, collected in the first trimester of pregnancy. The receptors were sampled from a female donor in good health, enrolled as a control in a pregnancy study.

This sequence joins TRBV6-4 and TRBJ2-1; 10 bases map to TRBD1. The CDR3 totals 15 residues. Germline-derived CDR1 and CDR2 are MRHNA and SNTAGT. V trimming: 5 bases; J trimming: 4 bases; junction bases outside the gene matches: 5. CDR3 in DNA: TGTGCCAGCAGTCCCGGGACAGGGGCTTACAATGAGCAGTTCTTC. Translated, it gives CASSPGTGAYNEQFF.

This chain joins TRBV27 and TRBJ2-2, with a possible D match to TRBD2 (6 bases). The V gene lost 8 bases and the J gene lost 0 bases, with 10 bases spanning the gap. The CDR3 sequence is 14 residues long. Per germline, CDR1 MNHEY and CDR2 SMNVEV (reference sequence). The DNA for the CDR3 is TGTGCCAGCGGATGGAGGGCGAACACCGGGGAGCTGTTTTTT. This translates into CASGWRANTGELFF.

The chain has TRBV2 and TRBJ1-1; tentative D call: TRBD1 (6 bases). V was clipped by 4 bases and J by 3 bases, with 15 bases between them. The CDR3 spans 15 residues. Germline V gives CDR1 SNHLY, CDR2 FYNNEI. CDR3 loop: CASSVLQGYDTEAFF. CDR3 nucleotide sequence: TGTGCCAGCAGTGTACTACAGGGTTATGACACTGAAGCTTTCTTT.

This chain's CDR3 is CASSYGQGASPLHF. CDR3 in DNA: TGTGCCAGCAGTTACGGACAGGGGGCTTCACCCCTCCACTTT. V usage is TRBV6-6 and J usage is TRBJ1-6; 11 nucleotides agree with TRBD1. Germline values: CDR1 MNHNY, CDR2 SVGAGI (reference sequence). Unmatched junction bases numbered 0, after V lost 2 bases and J lost 9 bases. The CDR3 runs to 14 residues.

The genes are TRBV28 and TRBJ2-2; D is possibly TRBD1 (6 bases). CDR1 and CDR2 (germline): MDHEN, SYDVKM. V shed 3 bases and J shed 0 bases, with 11 bases lying between them. This CDR3 is 16 amino acids long. This chain's CDR3 is CASSLQGYSNTGELFF. CDR3 in DNA: TGTGCCAGCAGTTTGCAGGGGTACTCGAACACCGGGGAGCTGTTTTTT.

J is TRBJ2-7 and V is TRBV27; maybe TRBD1 (5 bases). The CDR3 sequence is 14 residues long. V was clipped by 3 bases and J by 0 bases, with 9 bases between them. Germline V lookup: CDR1 MNHEY, CDR2 SMNVEV (reference sequence). The CDR3 region is CASSFGRDSYEQYF. The CDR3 bases are TGTGCCAGCAGTTTCGGCAGGGACTCCTACGAGCAGTACTTC.

The genes are TRBV5-1 and TRBJ2-7, with TRBD1 matching over 9 bases. Per the germline V gene, CDR1 is SGHRS and CDR2 is YFSETQ. The CDR3 spans 15 residues. After removal of 3 bases from V and 4 bases from J, the junction contained 8 bases not matched to a gene. The CDR3 bases are TGCGCCAGCAGCTCCCCCGGACAGGGGCAATACGAGCAGTACTTC. Its translation is CASSSPGQGQYEQYF.

J is TRBJ1-1 and V is TRBV4-2; 12 bases are a match to TRBD1. CDR1 is LGHNA and CDR2 is YNFKEQ in the germline V gene. This CDR3 comprises 17 residues. V dropped 1 base and J dropped 6; count of bases not matched to a gene: 9. DNA of the CDR3: TGTGCCAGCAGCCAAGTGGGACAGGGGGCCCGGAGGGCTGAAGCTTTCTTT. Its protein product is CASSQVGQGARRAEAFF.

This sequence joins TRBV29-1 and TRBJ1-1, with a tentative D call TRBD1 (5 bases). Germline CDR1 and CDR2: SQVTM and ANQGSEA. This CDR3 contains 11 residues. Trimming removed 6 bases at V and 2 bases at J, with 7 bases between. In DNA form, the CDR3 reads TGCAGCGTCCAGGGAAACACTGAAGCTTTCTTT. Translated, it gives CSVQGNTEAFF.

The V and J genes are TRBV6-1 and TRBJ2-7, with 8 bases matching TRBD1. This CDR3 is built from 14 residues. The trim removed 2 bases at V and 6 bases at J, leaving 6 bases unmatched. The V gene's germline CDR1 is MNHNS and CDR2 SASEGT. As DNA, the CDR3 is TGTGCCAGCAGTGAAAGGGCGGGACAGGTCGAGCAGTACTTC. Its protein product is CASSERAGQVEQYF.

This clone showed up just a few times. The CDR3 spells CASSPRGNYNSPLHF. DNA of the CDR3: TGTGCCAGCAGCCCCCGGGGGAACTATAATTCACCCCTCCACTTT. The V call is TRBV7-9, the J call TRBJ1-6; possible D gene TRBD1, 5 bases. Between the trimmed V and J ends, which lost 5 bases and 3 bases, there was a span of 11 bases. Per germline, CDR1 SEHNR and CDR2 FQNEAQ (reference sequence). This CDR3 is 15 amino acids long.

This sequence joins TRBV9 and TRBJ2-5; no definite D call. The CDR3 loop spans 13 amino acids. V was cut by 0 bases and J by 2 bases, with 5 bases left in between. Germline values: CDR1 SGDLS, CDR2 YYNGEE. Written as DNA, the CDR3 is TGTGCCAGCAGCGTAGGGCAGCAAGAGACCCAGTACTTC. This translates into CASSVGQQETQYF. Using reference TRBV9 and TRBJ2-5 for the parts outside the CDR3, the full variable domain is DSGVTQTPKHLITATGQRVTLRCSPRSGDLSVYWYQQSLDQGLQFLIQYYNGEERAKGNILERFSAQQFPDLHSELNLSSLELGDSALYFCASSVGQQETQYFGPGTRLLVL.

Notes on this clone: Other DNA sequences in this specimen translate into the identical CDR3. The CDR3 is CASSFGGYSNQPQHF. For the CDR3, the DNA is TGTGCCAGCAGTTTTGGGGGGTATAGCAATCAGCCCCAGCATTTT. V gene TRBV27 combines with J gene TRBJ1-5; weak D call: TRBD1 (5 bases). Trimming removed 3 bases from V and 0 bases from J, with 9 bases in between. Germline CDR1 MNHEY, CDR2 SMNVEV (reference sequence). There are 15 residues in the CDR3.